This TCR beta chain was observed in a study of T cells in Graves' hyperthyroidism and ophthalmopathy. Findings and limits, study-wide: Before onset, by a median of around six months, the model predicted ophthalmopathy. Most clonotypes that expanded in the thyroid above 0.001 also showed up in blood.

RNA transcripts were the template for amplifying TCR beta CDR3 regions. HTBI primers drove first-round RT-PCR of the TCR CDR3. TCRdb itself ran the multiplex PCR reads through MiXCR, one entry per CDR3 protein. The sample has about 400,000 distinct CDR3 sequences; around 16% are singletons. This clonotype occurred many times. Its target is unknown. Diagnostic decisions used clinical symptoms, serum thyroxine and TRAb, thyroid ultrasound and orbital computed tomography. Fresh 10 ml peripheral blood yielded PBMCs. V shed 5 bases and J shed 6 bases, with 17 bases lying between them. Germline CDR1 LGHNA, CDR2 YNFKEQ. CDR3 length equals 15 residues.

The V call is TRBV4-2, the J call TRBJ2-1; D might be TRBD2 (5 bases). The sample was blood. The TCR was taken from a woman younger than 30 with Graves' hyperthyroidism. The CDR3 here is CASSRYAGEGNEQFF. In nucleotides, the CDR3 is TGTGCCAGCAGCAGGTACGCTGGAGAGGGCAATGAGCAGTTCTTC.